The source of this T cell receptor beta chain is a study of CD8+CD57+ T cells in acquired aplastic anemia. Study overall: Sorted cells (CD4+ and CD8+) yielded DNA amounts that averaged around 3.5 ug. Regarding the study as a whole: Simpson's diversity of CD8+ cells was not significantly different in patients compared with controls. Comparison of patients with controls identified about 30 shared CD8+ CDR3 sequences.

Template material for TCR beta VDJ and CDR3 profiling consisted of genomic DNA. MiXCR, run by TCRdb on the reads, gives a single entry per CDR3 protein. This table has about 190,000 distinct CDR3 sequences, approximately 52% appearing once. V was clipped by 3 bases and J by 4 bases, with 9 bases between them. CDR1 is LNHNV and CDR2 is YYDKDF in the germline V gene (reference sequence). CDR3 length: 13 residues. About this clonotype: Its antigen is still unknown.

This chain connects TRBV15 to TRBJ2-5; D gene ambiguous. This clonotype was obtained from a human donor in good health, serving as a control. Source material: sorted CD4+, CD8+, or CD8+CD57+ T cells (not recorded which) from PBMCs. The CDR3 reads CATSSAVGETQYF. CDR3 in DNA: TGTGCCACCAGCAGTGCCGTCGGAGAGACCCAGTACTTC.